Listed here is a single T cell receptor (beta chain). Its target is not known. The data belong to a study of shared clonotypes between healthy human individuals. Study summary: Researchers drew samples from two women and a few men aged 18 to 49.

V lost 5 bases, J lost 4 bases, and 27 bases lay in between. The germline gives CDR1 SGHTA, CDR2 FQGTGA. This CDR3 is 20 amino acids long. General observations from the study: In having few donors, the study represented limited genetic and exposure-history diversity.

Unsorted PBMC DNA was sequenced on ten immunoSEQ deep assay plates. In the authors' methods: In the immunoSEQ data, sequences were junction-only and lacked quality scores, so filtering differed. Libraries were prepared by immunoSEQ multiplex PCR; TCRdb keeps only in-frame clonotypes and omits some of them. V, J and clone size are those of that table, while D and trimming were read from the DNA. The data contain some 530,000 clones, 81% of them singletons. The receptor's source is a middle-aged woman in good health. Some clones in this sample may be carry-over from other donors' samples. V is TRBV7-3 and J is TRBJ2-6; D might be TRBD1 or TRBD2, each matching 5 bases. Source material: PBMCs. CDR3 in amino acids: CASSGTTEGGVLYGANVLTF. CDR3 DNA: TGTGCCAGCAGCGGAACGACAGAGGGTGGGGTCCTTTACGGGGCCAACGTCCTGACTTTC.